Each of the 22 T cell receptor beta chains below was sequenced from the same sample in a study of post-analysis software for immune sequencing data. Study-level findings and limits: Controls showed lower frequencies than patients for 4 or 5 TRBV segments, and TRBV5-6, TRBV5-1 and TRBV20-1 were among these.

The antigens of these receptors remain unknown. cDNA libraries of TCR beta carried unique molecular identifiers. Using its own MiXCR run on the PCR reads, TCRdb lists one record per CDR3 protein. Here the sample spans about 770,000 distinct CDR3 sequences, more than 45% being singletons. Sequences were obtained from blood. The receptors derive from a girl aged 5 to 17 with multiple sclerosis.

This chain connects TRBV15 to TRBJ2-3; the match to TRBD1 covers 9 bases. The J segment lost 6 bases and the V segment lost 1 base, leaving 5 bases of the junction unmatched. In germline, CDR1 is LNHNV, CDR2 YYDKDF (reference sequence). The CDR3 runs 15 residues. The CDR3 bases are TGTGCCACCAGCAGAGGGGACAGGGCGGTCGATACGCAGTATTTT. Translated: CATSRGDRAVDTQYF.

The chain couples TRBV29-1 to TRBJ2-5; 7 bases map to TRBD2. Germline V CDR1 and CDR2: SQVTM, ANQGSEA. The CDR3 extends over 16 amino acids. Trimming took 6 bases from V and 0 from J; bases not matched to a gene: 13. Written as DNA, the CDR3 is TGCAGCGTCGAGGAATACCGGGGAGGGTACCAAGAGACCCAGTACTTC. Its protein is CSVEEYRGGYQETQYF.

The chain has TRBV12-3 or TRBV12-4 and TRBJ2-4; TRBD1 is a possible D gene (6 bases). The DNA end lines up better with TRBJ2-7; the J call may be wrong. The CDR3 contains 13 residues. The CDR3: CASNLGGSYEQYF. In nucleotides, the CDR3 is TGTGCCAGTAACTTAGGGGGTTCCTACGAGCAGTACTTC.

The chain joins TRBV10-3 to TRBJ2-5, with TRBD1 identical over 11 bases. The J segment lost 2 bases and the V segment lost 4 bases, leaving 6 bases of the junction unmatched. Germline CDR1 is ENHRY and CDR2 is SYGVKD. The CDR3 length is 16 residues. The CDR3 here is CAISAVRDRGQETQYF. CDR3 bases: TGTGCCATCAGTGCGGTCCGGGACAGGGGGCAAGAGACCCAGTACTTC.

This chain connects TRBV2 to TRBJ1-1; D unclear. The germline CDR1 and CDR2 sequences are SNHLY and FYNNEI. V gave up 7 bases and J gave up 11 bases, with 8 bases separating them. The CDR3 length is 9 residues. CDR3: CASNSGAFF. The CDR3 DNA reads as TGTGCCAGCAACTCAGGTGCTTTCTTT.

The chain joins TRBV7-9 to TRBJ1-2, with 9 bases fitting TRBD1. This CDR3 has 13 amino acids. The germline V gene has CDR1 SEHNR and CDR2 FQNEAQ (reference sequence). Trimming took 5 bases from V and 8 from J; bases not matched to a gene: 6. CDR3 sequence reads: CASSAWTGDGYTF. The CDR3 coding sequence is TGTGCCAGCAGCGCCTGGACAGGGGACGGCTACACCTTC.

The gene calls are TRBV20-1 and TRBJ2-1, with 10 bases aligning to TRBD2. The CDR3 is 15 amino acids. V lost 3 bases and J lost 8; bases outside the gene matches: 10. Looked up from germline, CDR1 is DFQATT and CDR2 is SNEGSKA (reference sequence). The CDR3 loop is CSARHGSGRVDEQFF. The CDR3 bases are TGCAGTGCTAGGCACGGCAGCGGGAGGGTAGATGAGCAGTTCTTC.

This chain connects TRBV20-1 to TRBJ1-1; a weak D match, TRBD1 (5 bases). CDR1 is DFQATT and CDR2 is SNEGSKA in the germline V gene (reference sequence). Between the trimmed V and J ends, which lost 4 bases and 4 bases, there was a span of 19 bases. The CDR3 runs to 15 residues. The CDR3 sequence is CSATYLGRGGTEAFF. The CDR3 DNA reads as TGCAGTGCTACTTACCTGGGACGGGGGGGCACTGAAGCTTTCTTT.

This clonotype appeared a few times. The V gene is TRBV9, the J gene TRBJ1-5; unclear D gene. Germline CDR1 reads SGDLS; CDR2 reads YYNGEE. This CDR3 has 14 residues. The V and J ends lost 0 bases and 6 bases respectively, with 10 bases between them. The CDR3 region is CASSVGVGGQPQHF. Written as DNA, the CDR3 is TGTGCCAGCAGCGTAGGGGTAGGTGGTCAGCCCCAGCATTTT.

Comment on this clonotype: This clone may be a read error of a much larger clone one base away. This chain connects TRBV30 to TRBJ2-5, with D unclear. The CDR3 loop spans 15 amino acids. Germline V CDR1 and CDR2: GTSNPN, SVGIG (reference sequence). V lost 0 bases, J lost 1 base, and 12 bases lay in between. CDR3 bases: TGTGCCTGGAGTGTACCAGCGTTTTCCCAAGAGACCCAGTACTTC. Its translation: CAWSVPAFSQETQYF.

Only a few counts were recorded for this clonotype. The chain couples TRBV29-1 to TRBJ1-2; tentative D call: TRBD1 (5 bases). Trimming pared 4 bases from V and 2 bases from J, leaving 11 bases between. The CDR3 loop spans 13 amino acids. CDR1 SQVTM and CDR2 ANQGSEA come from the germline V gene. The DNA for the CDR3 is TGCAGCGTTGCGGCAGGGATCAACTATGGCTACACCTTC. Its protein is CSVAAGINYGYTF. Supplemented by reference TRBV29-1 and TRBJ1-2, the full variable domain reads SAVISQKPSRDICQRGTSLTIQCQVDSQVTMMFWYRQQPGQSLTLIATANQGSEATYESGFVIDKFPISRPNLTFSTLTVSNMSPEDSSIYLCSVAAGINYGYTFGSGTRLTVV.

This clonotype was counted between two and nine times. The chain has TRBV5-1 and TRBJ2-3; D unresolved. The V and J ends lost 0 bases and 0 bases respectively, with 8 bases between them. The CDR3 consists of 15 residues. Germline CDR1 reads SGHRS; CDR2 reads YFSETQ. CDR3: CASSLVPASTDTQYF. The CDR3 DNA reads as TGCGCCAGCAGCTTGGTTCCGGCTAGCACAGATACGCAGTATTTT.

CDR3 DNA sequence: TGCGCCAGCAGCCAACTCCAGACAGGAACCAATTCACCCCTCCACTTT. Amino acids: CASSQLQTGTNSPLHF. The rearrangement uses TRBV4-3 and TRBJ1-6, with D possibly matching TRBD1 (6 bases). The CDR3 sequence is 16 residues long. Per the germline V gene, CDR1 is LGHNA and CDR2 is YSLEER. Trimming left V 2 bases short and J 7 bases short, with 15 bases between.

V and J are TRBV5-6 and TRBJ2-1; TRBD2 matches 13 bases. The CDR3 has 15 residues. Losses at the gene ends were 2 bases for V and 14 bases for J; bases not matched to a gene: 10. Germline CDR1 SGHDT, CDR2 YYEEEE. CDR3: CASSLGLAGDTTEFF. The CDR3 bases are TGTGCCAGCAGCTTAGGACTAGCGGGAGATACTACGGAGTTCTTC.

The count of this clonotype is one. The V gene is TRBV12-3 or TRBV12-4, the J gene TRBJ1-4, with TRBD1 identical over 7 bases. The J segment lost 0 bases and the V segment lost 5 bases, leaving 3 bases of the junction unmatched. This CDR3 spans 15 amino acids. The CDR3: CASSGQVATNEKLFF. CDR3 sequence (DNA): TGTGCCAGCAGTGGACAGGTTGCAACTAATGAAAAACTGTTTTTT.

This chain uses TRBV7-2 with TRBJ2-1; 8 bases agree with TRBD2. The CDR3 runs 14 residues. Germline lookup yields CDR1 SGHTA and CDR2 FQGNSA. V shed 5 bases and J 6 bases; nucleotides not matched to a gene: 6. The chain's CDR3 is CASSPLAGPNEQFF. The DNA for the CDR3 is TGTGCCAGCAGCCCCTTAGCGGGACCCAATGAGCAGTTCTTC.

The chain employs TRBV9 and TRBJ2-5, with TRBD2 matching over 8 bases. The CDR3 sequence is 14 residues long. V lost 4 bases and J lost 11; bases outside the gene matches: 13. Germline CDR1 SGDLS, CDR2 YYNGEE. CDR3 nucleotides: TGTGCCAGCAGCCCCGGGGGGGGTAACGATGAGCAGTACTTC. Its protein product is CASSPGGGNDEQYF.

The chain links TRBV5-6 to TRBJ2-5; 7 positions match TRBD1. From germline, CDR1 is SGHDT and CDR2 YYEEEE. J lost 11 bases, V lost 2 bases, and 12 bases had no gene match. The CDR3 sequence is 14 residues long. The CDR3 sequence is CASSFTGTDNEQYF. CDR3 in DNA: TGTGCCAGCAGCTTTACCGGGACAGACAATGAGCAGTACTTC.

This clonotype has a handful of counts. The chain combines TRBV7-3 with TRBJ2-5, with 8 bases fitting TRBD2. The CDR3 runs to 16 residues. The germline CDR1 and CDR2 sequences are SGHTA and FQGTGA. The junction had 14 bases not matched to a gene; V was cut back by 0 bases and J by 11 bases. The CDR3 loop reads CASSLTGLGPNNEQYF. The CDR3 bases are TGTGCCAGCAGCTTAACGGGACTAGGCCCCAACAATGAGCAGTACTTC. The full variable domain, completed using reference TRBV7-3 and TRBJ2-5, is GAGVSQTPSNKVTEKGKYVELRCDPISGHTALYWYRQSLGQGPEFLIYFQGTGAADDSGLPNDRFFAVRPEGSVSTLKIQRTERGDSAVYLCASSLTGLGPNNEQYFGPGTRLLVL.

The chain recombines TRBV20-1 with TRBJ2-1; D may be TRBD1 (6 bases). The CDR3 is made up of 13 amino acids. Germline V gives CDR1 DFQATT, CDR2 SNEGSKA (reference sequence). Trimming stripped 0 bases from V and 6 bases from J, with 9 bases between. The DNA of the CDR3 is TGCAGTGCTAGAGACACAGGGTTCAATGAGCAGTTCTTC. Its translation: CSARDTGFNEQFF.

This clonotype was seen more than once but under ten times. The chain is built from TRBV29-1 and TRBJ2-3; D is uncertain. The CDR3 loop spans 15 amino acids. Germline CDR1 reads SQVTM; CDR2 reads ANQGSEA. Between the trimmed V and J ends, which lost 4 bases and 4 bases, there was a span of 18 bases. This chain's CDR3 is CSVGRLDPGADTQYF. The CDR3 DNA sequence: TGCAGCGTTGGGCGACTCGACCCTGGGGCAGATACGCAGTATTTT.

The table lists this clonotype with a few counts. This sequence joins TRBV7-9 and TRBJ1-1; D is possibly TRBD1 (5 bases). Trimming left V 1 base short and J 0 bases short, with 12 bases between. The CDR3 is 16 amino acids. CDR1 and CDR2 (germline): SEHNR, FQNEAQ (reference sequence). The CDR3 loop reads CASSLGGGTMNTEAFF. The CDR3 DNA reads as TGTGCCAGCAGCTTAGGTGGAGGGACCATGAACACTGAAGCTTTCTTT.